This T cell receptor beta chain was captured in a study of blood T cells in healthy people across ages. Study-level points and caveats: Expanded clonotype changes were possibly confounded by unknown donor CMV status.

V shed 5 bases, J shed 4 bases, and the junction held 5 bases outside the gene matches. This CDR3 comprises 12 residues. CDR1 and CDR2 from the germline V gene are DFQATT and SNEGSKA (reference sequence). This clonotype was observed a handful of times. Antigen unknown. A second roughly 6 to 11 cycle PCR used barcoded and J-beta primers. TCRdb re-derived calls from the 5' RACE reads in MiXCR, one entry per CDR3 protein. The repertoire holds 800,000 or so distinct CDR3 sequences, 20% to 30% seen once, with under 4.5% in the top ten. These same records also appear under a second study, on T cells of mothers and their children. That source notes: All donors were healthy and Caucasian; they were a few mothers and their six children. Mothers yielded over 9.5 million CDR3 reads, children some 2.9 million each.

The TCR originated in a boy younger than 18 in good health. J is TRBJ2-7 and V is TRBV20-1; 7 positions agree with TRBD1. The sample consisted of blood. CDR3 nucleotides: TGCAGTGCTTGGACAGGTCATTACGAGCAGTACTTC. This codes for CSAWTGHYEQYF.